This T cell receptor (beta chain) stems from a study of T cells expressing NK-cell markers. The CDR3 consists of 15 residues. From germline, CDR1 is LGHNA and CDR2 YNFKEQ. TCRdb re-analyzed the 5' RACE reads; it lists each CDR3 protein once, without DNA. The sample has a few hundred thousand distinct CDR3 sequences. The clonotype originates from a woman in her fifties or sixties in good health. Sequenced: blood T cells: a sorted CD56 or NKG2C T cell subset, CD4+ or CD8+ T cells, or bulk PBMC T cells (not recorded which). This chain links TRBV4-2 with TRBJ2-2; there is no DNA to check the TCRdb D call of TRBD2. The chain's CDR3 is CASSQGLAGIGELFF.